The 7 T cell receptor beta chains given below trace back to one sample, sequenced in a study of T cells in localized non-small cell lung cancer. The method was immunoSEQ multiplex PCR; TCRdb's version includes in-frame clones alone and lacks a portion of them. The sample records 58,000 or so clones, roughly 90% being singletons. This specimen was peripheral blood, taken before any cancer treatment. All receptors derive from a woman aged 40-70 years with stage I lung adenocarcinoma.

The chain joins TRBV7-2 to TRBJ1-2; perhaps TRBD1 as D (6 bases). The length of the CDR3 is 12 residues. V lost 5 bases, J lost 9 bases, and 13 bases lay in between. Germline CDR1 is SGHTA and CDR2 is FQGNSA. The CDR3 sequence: CASSPLGASYTF. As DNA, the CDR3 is TGTGCCAGCAGCCCCCTGGGGGCAAGCTACACCTTC. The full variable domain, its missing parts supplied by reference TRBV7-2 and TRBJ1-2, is GAGVSQSPSNKVTEKGKDVELRCDPISGHTALYWYRQSLGQGLEFLIYFQGNSAPDKSGLPSDRFSAERTGGSVSTLTIQRTQQEDSAVYLCASSPLGASYTFGSGTRLTVV.

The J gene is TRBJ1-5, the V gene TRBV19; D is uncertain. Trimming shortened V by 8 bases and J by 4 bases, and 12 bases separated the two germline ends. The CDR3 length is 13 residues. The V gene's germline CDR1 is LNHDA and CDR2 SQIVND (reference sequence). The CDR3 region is CASSPMANQPQHF. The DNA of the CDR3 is TGTGCCAGTTCTCCTATGGCTAATCAGCCCCAGCATTTT.

Here the CDR3 DNA reads TGTGCCAGCAGCTGGACAGGGGAGAACACTGAAGCTTTCTTT. This translates into CASSWTGENTEAFF. The chain employs TRBV7-9 and TRBJ1-1, with TRBD1 matching 9 bases. Looked up from germline, CDR1 is SEHNR and CDR2 is FQNEAQ (reference sequence). Trimming removed 4 bases from V and 1 base from J; junction bases left unmatched: 1. This CDR3 is 14 amino acids long.

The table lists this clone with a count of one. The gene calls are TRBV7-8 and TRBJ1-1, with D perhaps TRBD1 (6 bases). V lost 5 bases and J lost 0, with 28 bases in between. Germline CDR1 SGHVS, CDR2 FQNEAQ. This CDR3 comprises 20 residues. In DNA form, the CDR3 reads TGTGCCAGCAGCACCTACCAATTTCCGGGACATCGGAGCTTGAACACTGAAGCTTTCTTT. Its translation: CASSTYQFPGHRSLNTEAFF. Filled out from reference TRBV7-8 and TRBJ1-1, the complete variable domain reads GAGVSQSPRYKVAKRGQDVALRCDPISGHVSLFWYQQALGQGPEFLTYFQNEAQLDKSGLPSDRFFAERPEGSVSTLKIQRTQQEDSAVYLCASSTYQFPGHRSLNTEAFFGQGTRLTVV.

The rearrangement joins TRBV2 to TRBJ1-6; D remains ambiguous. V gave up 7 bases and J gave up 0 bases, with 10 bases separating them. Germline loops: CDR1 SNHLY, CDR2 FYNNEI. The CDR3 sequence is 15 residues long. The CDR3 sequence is CASTFTLSYNSPLHF. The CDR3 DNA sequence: TGTGCCAGCACCTTTACCCTCTCCTATAATTCACCCCTCCACTTT.

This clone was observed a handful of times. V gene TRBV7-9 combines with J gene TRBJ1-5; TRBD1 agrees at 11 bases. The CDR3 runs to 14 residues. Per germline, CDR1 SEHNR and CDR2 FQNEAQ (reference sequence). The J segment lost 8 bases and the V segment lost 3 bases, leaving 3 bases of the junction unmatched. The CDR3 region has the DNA TGTGCCAGCAGCTTCGGGACAGGGGGTGAGCCCCAGCATTTT. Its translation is CASSFGTGGEPQHF.

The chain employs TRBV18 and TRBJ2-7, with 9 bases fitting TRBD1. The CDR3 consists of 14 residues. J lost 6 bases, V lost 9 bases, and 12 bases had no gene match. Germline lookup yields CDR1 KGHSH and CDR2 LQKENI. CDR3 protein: CASSPGTGQGEQYF. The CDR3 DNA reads TGTGCCAGTTCCCCCGGGACAGGGCAGGGCGAGCAGTACTTC.